The 20 T cell receptor beta chains below were found in one sample sequenced in a study of blood T cells in healthy people across ages. Combining a sample-barcoded 5' primer with a J-beta primer mix, a second PCR ran for about 7 to 11 cycles. TCRdb called the 5' RACE reads again in MiXCR, with one record for every CDR3 protein. Of about 1 million distinct CDR3 sequences detected, less than 50% appear once; the ten largest clones hold 15% to 20%. The specimen sequenced was blood. The receptors were sampled from an older woman in good health.

This clonotype was observed many times. V gene TRBV29-1 combines with J gene TRBJ2-7; tentative D call: TRBD2 (6 bases). In germline, CDR1 is SQVTM, CDR2 ANQGSEA. The CDR3 totals 11 residues. V was trimmed by 7 bases and J by 3 bases, leaving 10 bases between them. CDR3 sequence (DNA): TGCAGCGCCGGGGGTATCTACGAGCAGTACTTC. This translates into CSAGGIYEQYF.

This clonotype has a single count. The rearrangement uses TRBV4-2 and TRBJ2-1; 15 nucleotides agree with TRBD2. The J call may be faulty, since TRBJ2-7 better matches the DNA end. Germline V gene lookup returns CDR1 LGHNA and CDR2 YNFKEQ. CDR3 length: 18 amino acids. The CDR3 loop reads CASSQGLAGGVVYNEQYF. CDR3 bases: TGTGCCAGCAGCCAGGGACTAGCGGGAGGAGTGGTATACAATGAGCAGTACTTC.

The chain links TRBV12-3 or TRBV12-4 to TRBJ2-1, with 9 bases aligning to TRBD1. The CDR3 has 15 amino acids. Trimming at V came to 2 bases and at J to 5 bases, leaving 4 bases not matched to a gene. This CDR3 reads CASSLRTGAHNEQFF. The CDR3 DNA reads TGTGCCAGCAGTTTAAGGACAGGGGCCCACAATGAGCAGTTCTTC.

This clonotype has only one observation. A read error may account for a junction end that differs from germline. J is TRBJ2-5 and V is TRBV5-1, with TRBD2 matching 8 bases. Looked up from germline, CDR1 is SGHRS and CDR2 is YFSETQ. The CDR3 covers 16 residues. The CDR3: CASRVTYSGAGEAQYF. In DNA form, the CDR3 reads TGCGCCAGCAGAGTCACCTATAGCGGGGCGGGAGAGGCCCAGTACTTC.

This clonotype was counted a single time. This chain joins TRBV2 and TRBJ2-7, with D possibly matching TRBD2 (5 bases). CDR1 is SNHLY and CDR2 is FYNNEI in the germline V gene. CDR3 length: 14 amino acids. V dropped 8 bases and J dropped 2 bases, with 16 bases sitting between them. CDR3: CASRDVGETYEQYF. The CDR3 bases are TGTGCCAGCCGAGATGTGGGAGAGACCTACGAGCAGTACTTC.

V usage is TRBV20-1 and J usage is TRBJ2-7; 11 bases line up with TRBD2. The CDR3 runs 13 residues. The V and J ends lost 7 bases and 4 bases, in that order; junction bases with no gene match: 6. Germline V gives CDR1 DFQATT, CDR2 SNEGSKA (reference sequence). This CDR3 reads CSVRSGRGYEQYF. CDR3 bases: TGCAGTGTGCGTAGCGGGAGGGGGTACGAGCAGTACTTC.

The J gene is TRBJ2-4, the V gene TRBV24-1; 10 bases align to TRBD1. The J call is uncertain, as TRBJ2-5 better fits the DNA end. CDR1 is KGHDR, CDR2 SFDVKD, per germline. This CDR3 is built from 15 residues. The CDR3 DNA is TGTGCCACCAGCGCGAGACAGGGGGCAGGGGAGACCCAGTACTTC. Protein sequence: CATSARQGAGETQYF.

This clonotype was seen only a few times. The rearrangement joins TRBV29-1 to TRBJ2-1; D may be TRBD2 (5 bases). The germline V gene encodes CDR1 SQVTM and CDR2 ANQGSEA. With 7 bases removed from V and 8 bases from J, the gap between germline ends came to 12 bases. The CDR3 extends over 11 amino acids. CDR3 coding DNA: TGCAGCGCGTTGGGAGCGGATGAGCAGTTCTTC. The encoded protein is CSALGADEQFF.

The chain combines TRBV20-1 with TRBJ2-1, with 13 bases that match TRBD2. CDR3 length equals 16 residues. Per germline, CDR1 DFQATT and CDR2 SNEGSKA (reference sequence). V gave up 6 bases and J gave up 6 bases; unmatched junction bases: 11. CDR3 sequence reads: CSARLAGGSGGNEQFF. CDR3 in DNA: TGCAGTGCCAGACTAGCGGGAGGATCAGGGGGCAATGAGCAGTTCTTC.

The chain joins TRBV4-1 to TRBJ2-5; D gene uncertain. CDR3 length: 13 amino acids. The V and J ends lost 4 bases and 3 bases respectively, with 9 bases between them. Germline loops: CDR1 MGHRA, CDR2 YSYEKL. CDR3 bases: TGCGCCAGCAGCCTTTGGGTCAAAGAGACCCAGTACTTC. Translation gives CASSLWVKETQYF.

This clonotype was counted ten times or more. V gene TRBV29-1 combines with J gene TRBJ2-1; D gene uncertain. CDR3 length: 12 amino acids. V was shortened by 1 base and J by 6 bases, with 7 bases between the two germline ends. CDR1 SQVTM and CDR2 ANQGSEA come from the germline V gene. The CDR3 protein is CSVEGRSNEQFF. CDR3 in DNA: TGCAGCGTTGAAGGGCGGAGCAATGAGCAGTTCTTC.

The chain uses TRBV20-1 and TRBJ2-3; weak D call: TRBD1 (6 bases). CDR1 and CDR2 (germline): DFQATT, SNEGSKA (reference sequence). V was cut by 5 bases and J by 2 bases, with 17 bases left in between. The CDR3 is 15 amino acids. The CDR3 here is CSAPSRDTYTDTQYF. In DNA, the CDR3 is TGCAGTGCTCCCTCCAGGGACACCTACACAGATACGCAGTATTTT.

This clonotype was seen just once. At one boundary the junction diverges from the germline segment, which might be a read error. The chain links TRBV25-1 to TRBJ1-4; TRBD1 is a possible D gene (5 bases). Germline V gene lookup returns CDR1 MGHDK and CDR2 SYGVNS. The CDR3 consists of 17 residues. The CDR3 DNA sequence: TGTGCCAGCAGTGAGGCCCGAAGACAGCAATCCTCTGAAAAACCGTTTTTT. Translating it yields CASSEARRQQSSEKPFF.

The V and J genes are TRBV12-3 or TRBV12-4 and TRBJ2-1; possibly TRBD2 for D (5 bases). The length of the CDR3 is 15 residues. Trimming removed 6 bases at V and 6 bases at J, with 18 bases between. The CDR3 sequence: CASRAIASSPNEQFF. Here the CDR3 DNA reads TGTGCCAGCAGGGCCATAGCGAGTAGTCCCAATGAGCAGTTCTTC.

With regard to this clonotype: Being one base from a much bigger clone, this may be a read error. The rearrangement joins TRBV27 to TRBJ2-7; D is unclear. Germline V lookup: CDR1 MNHEY, CDR2 SMNVEV (reference sequence). The CDR3 totals 13 residues. V was shortened by 6 bases and J by 3 bases, with 12 bases between the two germline ends. CDR3 in amino acids: CASSSGPYYEQYF. Here the CDR3 DNA reads TGTGCCAGCAGCTCCGGACCTTACTACGAGCAGTACTTC.

This clonotype came up a few times. V usage is TRBV5-1 and J usage is TRBJ2-5; 13 bases align to TRBD2. The germline V gene encodes CDR1 SGHRS and CDR2 YFSETQ. The CDR3 has 18 amino acids. V shed 7 bases and J 4 bases; nucleotides not matched to a gene: 16. CDR3 region: CASSAGLAGKGGLETQYF. Here the CDR3 DNA reads TGCGCCAGCTCGGCGGGACTAGCGGGAAAAGGGGGTTTAGAGACCCAGTACTTC.

The chain combines TRBV20-1 with TRBJ2-5, with 8 nucleotides matching TRBD1. This CDR3 is built from 15 residues. Looked up from germline, CDR1 is DFQATT and CDR2 is SNEGSKA (reference sequence). V trimming: 5 bases; J trimming: 11 bases; junction bases outside the gene matches: 19. CDR3 sequence reads: CSAPGQGTGANEQYF. CDR3 bases: TGCAGTGCTCCTGGACAGGGCACGGGAGCCAATGAGCAGTACTTC.

This chain connects TRBV12-3 or TRBV12-4 to TRBJ2-6; possible D gene TRBD1, 7 bases. V was trimmed by 3 bases and J by 0 bases, leaving 12 bases between them. This CDR3 spans 17 amino acids. Written as DNA, the CDR3 is TGTGCCAGCAGTTTGCGGGACAGATTCTCTGGGGCCAACGTCCTGACTTTC. This gives the protein CASSLRDRFSGANVLTF.

Comment on this clonotype: A read error may explain this, as a much larger clone is one base away. The chain couples TRBV7-2 to TRBJ2-5, with TRBD2 matching over 11 bases. The end of the DNA fits TRBJ2-7 better, so the J call may be wrong. Per germline, CDR1 SGHTA and CDR2 FQGNSA. This CDR3 comprises 16 residues. This CDR3 is CASSFLLAGDAREQYF. CDR3 DNA sequence: TGTGCCAGCAGCTTTCTACTAGCGGGAGACGCTCGCGAGCAGTACTTC.

The J gene is TRBJ2-1, the V gene TRBV12-3 or TRBV12-4, with D possibly being TRBD1 (7 bases). This CDR3 comprises 15 residues. Trimming stripped 3 bases from V and 6 bases from J, with 15 bases between. As DNA, the CDR3 is TGTGCCAGCAGTTTTCGGAGGGACAGACTCAATGAGCAGTTCTTC. It specifies CASSFRRDRLNEQFF.